These 7 T cell receptor beta chains came from one sample sequenced in a study of blood T cell repertoires in COVID-19. TCRdb's table, derived via immunoSEQ multiplex PCR, lists solely in-frame clones and lacks some. The sample lists roughly 84,000 clones, over 80% occurring once. Sequenced: peripheral blood. These receptor sequences come from a man at least 80 years old with active or convalescent COVID-19.

This clone was counted once. The V call is TRBV18, the J call TRBJ2-2; D ambiguous. With 1 base removed from V and 5 bases from J, the gap between germline ends came to 8 bases. The CDR3 has 14 amino acids. CDR1 and CDR2 (germline): KGHSH, LQKENI. This CDR3 reads CASSPLAQTGELFF. DNA for the CDR3: TGTGCCAGCTCACCACTAGCTCAGACCGGGGAGCTGTTTTTT.

This clone was counted a few times. The J gene is TRBJ1-5, the V gene TRBV3-1 (or the pseudogene TRBV3-2); maybe TRBD1 (6 bases). The CDR3 consists of 15 residues. Per germline, CDR1 LGHDT and CDR2 YNNKEL (reference sequence). The V end lost 1 base, the J end lost 0 bases, and 7 bases lay between the germline ends. The CDR3 nucleotides are TGTGCCAGCAGCCAAGTAGGGGGTAGCAATCAGCCCCAGCATTTT. It codes for CASSQVGGSNQPQHF.

The chain joins TRBV9 to TRBJ1-3; no clear D gene. V lost 0 bases to trimming and J lost 0 bases, with 7 bases between them. Per germline, CDR1 SGDLS and CDR2 YYNGEE. The CDR3 is 15 amino acids. The CDR3 DNA follows: TGTGCCAGCAGCGTAGCCGGGAACTCTGGAAACACCATATATTTT. Translating gives CASSVAGNSGNTIYF.

This rearrangement joins TRBV5-1 to TRBJ1-2; TRBD1 aligns across 8 bases. V was pared by 3 bases and J by 7 bases, with 5 bases of the junction left unmatched. The V gene's germline CDR1 is SGHRS and CDR2 YFSETQ. CDR3 size: 13 residues. The CDR3 protein is CASSSGTGAGYTF. CDR3 bases: TGCGCCAGCAGCTCCGGGACAGGAGCTGGCTACACCTTC.

The chain employs TRBV3-1 (or the pseudogene TRBV3-2) and TRBJ2-3; TRBD2 is a possible D gene (6 bases). The CDR3 sequence is 13 residues long. V shed 4 bases and J shed 8 bases, with 13 bases lying between them. Germline V gives CDR1 LGHDT, CDR2 YNNKEL (reference sequence). The CDR3 bases are TGTGCCAGCAGCCCGACACTAGCCGGTACGCAGTATTTT. The encoded protein is CASSPTLAGTQYF.

The chain recombines TRBV5-6 with TRBJ2-3; 7 bases map to TRBD2. The CDR3 totals 12 residues. The V and J ends lost 5 bases and 5 bases, in that order; junction bases with no gene match: 2. Germline V gene sequence: CDR1 SGHDT, CDR2 YYEEEE. For the CDR3, the DNA is TGTGCCAGCAGGACGGGGGGAGATACGCAGTATTTT. Its translation is CASRTGGDTQYF.

The chain is built from TRBV5-1 and TRBJ1-1; perhaps TRBD1 as D (5 bases). The germline V and J ends were trimmed by 2 bases and 7 bases, with 9 bases remaining between them. The CDR3 runs 12 residues. Germline CDR1 reads SGHRS; CDR2 reads YFSETQ. CDR3 DNA: TGCGCCAGCAGCTTTCTGGGGCATGAAGCTTTCTTT. Residues: CASSFLGHEAFF.